The clone carrying this TCR beta chain was seen a single time. The CDR3 consists of 13 residues. V dropped 8 bases and J dropped 0; count of bases not matched to a gene: 4. Germline V gene sequence: CDR1 MNHEY, CDR2 SVGEGT. The assay was immunoSEQ multiplex PCR, and TCRdb's table has in-frame clones only and misses some. The sample carries fewer than 350,000 clones, approximately 90% recorded once. This sample was taken from a study of blood T cell repertoires in COVID-19. For the study at large: PBMCs, B-cell-depleted T cells, or T cells were the source of the cDNA or gDNA that made up the material.

Source material: peripheral blood. This rearrangement joins TRBV6-2 or TRBV6-3 to TRBJ2-7, with TRBD2 matching over 7 bases. The receptor was isolated from a woman in her twenties or thirties with COVID-19, enrolled during active disease. The CDR3 nucleotides read TGTGCCAGCGGCCCGGGGGGCTCCTACGAGCAGTACTTC. Translation gives CASGPGGSYEQYF.